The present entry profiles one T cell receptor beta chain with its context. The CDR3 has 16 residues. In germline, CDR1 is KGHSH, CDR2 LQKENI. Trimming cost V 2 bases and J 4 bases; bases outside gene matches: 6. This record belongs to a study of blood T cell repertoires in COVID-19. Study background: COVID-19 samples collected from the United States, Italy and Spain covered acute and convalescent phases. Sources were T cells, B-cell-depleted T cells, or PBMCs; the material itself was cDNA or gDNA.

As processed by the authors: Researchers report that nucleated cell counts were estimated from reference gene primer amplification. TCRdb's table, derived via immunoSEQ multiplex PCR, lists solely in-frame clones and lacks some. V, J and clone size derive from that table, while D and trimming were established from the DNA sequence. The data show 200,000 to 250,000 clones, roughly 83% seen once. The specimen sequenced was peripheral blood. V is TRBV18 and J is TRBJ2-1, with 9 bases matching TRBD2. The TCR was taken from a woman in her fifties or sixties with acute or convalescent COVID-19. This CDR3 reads CASSPGSLAGYNEQFF. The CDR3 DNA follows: TGTGCCAGCTCACCAGGGTCCCTAGCGGGGTACAATGAGCAGTTCTTC.